The entry below describes one TCR beta chain. Its antigen is unidentified. The sample comes from a study of radiotherapy plus CTLA-4 blockade in lung cancer. At the level of the study: An objective response was seen in 15% to 20% of patients, and disease control in about 30%.

Study outcomes and limitations: Interferon-beta, together with early blood T cell clone dynamics, reportedly best predicted response. There was expansion of tumor-derived TCR clones in blood after radiotherapy plus ipilimumab.

The CDR3 contains 14 residues. J gave up 1 base and V 4 bases, and 4 bases lay outside the gene matches. Per the germline V gene, CDR1 is SGDLS and CDR2 is YYNGEE. The study treated chemo-refractory metastatic non-small-cell lung cancer patients with focal radiation plus ipilimumab CTLA-4 blockade. Measured with immunoSEQ multiplex PCR; TCRdb has only the in-frame clones, and not every one. Of about 85,000 clones listed, about 90% are singletons. The source was peripheral blood, collected from a patient treated with radiotherapy plus ipilimumab. The chain is built from TRBV9 and TRBJ1-1, with TRBD1 matching 7 bases. This receptor was obtained from a human donor with non-small cell lung cancer who had a partial response to radiotherapy plus ipilimumab. The CDR3 region has the DNA TGTGCCAGCAGCCCGGGACAGCGGAACACTGAAGCTTTCTTT. This encodes CASSPGQRNTEAFF.